This entry describes one TCR beta chain. This clonotype turned up a few times. The clone's antigen remains unknown. No per-base quality is available; no much larger clone lies one base away. Ficoll-Paque density gradient centrifugation was the method used to isolate PBMCs. Between the V and J ends, shortened by 4 bases and 8 bases respectively, the junction contains 20 bases. For CDR1 and CDR2, the germline V gene (reference sequence) lists DFQATT and SNEGSKA. Taken from cysteine to phenylalanine, the CDR3 has 14 residues. This entry keeps only the CDR3 DNA: 42 bases, framed from base 1. The data were obtained in a study of T-cell memory formation after mild COVID-19 (dated by TCRdb to the early 2020s). Broadly, across the study: TCR sequence clusters from the two donors were largely donor specific. T-cell clones expanding and contracting after mild COVID-19 in a couple of donors were tracked by longitudinal TCRalpha and TCRbeta repertoire sequencing. The cohort comprised two young, previously healthy adult volunteers, one female and one male. General findings and caveats noted by the study authors: From day 15 to 85, contracting clones showed balanced CD4/CD8 phenotypes, whereas a second wave of clones that expanded from day 15 to 37 leaned towards CD4+. SARS-CoV-2 specificity of the second-wave clones peaking on day 37 was not confirmed. The study covered only a couple of mild cases, and larger cohorts including severe cases with pre-infection samples were considered necessary. Contracting CD4+ clones appeared mostly in the CM and EM memory subsets, whereas CD8+ clones were enriched in EMRA. Some responding clones were found in pre-infection memory, which suggests that pre-existing cross-reactive memory T cells took part in the SARS-CoV-2 response.

Sequencing used an Illumina NovaSeq 6000. cDNA libraries for TCRalpha and TCRbeta were prepared by 5'RACE using constant-segment primers, with sample barcodes and unique molecular identifiers added. RNA was extracted from every sample with Trizol reagent. Library amplification was performed in two PCR steps, and a second sample barcode and Illumina TruSeq adapters were introduced in the second step. Sequencing of libraries was performed on an Illumina NovaSeq with 2 x 150 bp paired-end reads. In the source study's methods: The reads were demultiplexed and collapsed into UMI-guided consensus sequences using migec v1.2.7. With mixcr v2.1.11, UMI consensuses were aligned to TRA and TRB V and J templates and assembled into clonotypes. A clonotype was counted as expanded or contracted only when both edgeR and NoisET called the clonotype significant, with the noise models trained on biological replicates. For edgeR calls, the cutoffs were a false discovery rate-adjusted p below 0.01 and a log2 fold-change threshold of 1. As an exploratory analysis of dynamics, PCA with hierarchical clustering was applied to max-normalized trajectories of the 1000 most abundant clonotypes. Separately sequenced CD4+ and CD8+ repertoires were used to assign a CD4 or CD8 phenotype to each responding clone. TCRdb took the public reads, trimmed them with fastp at Q25, ran MiXCR for clone calling and kept in-frame beta chains. Each entry merges the rows of one CDR3 protein and shows their most common DNA and genes. TCRdb's processing, not the authors' own work, is the source of the V and J calls. This sample is represented by 470,000 or so distinct CDR3 sequences; 18% of them were singletons. Of the sample, about 12% is held by the ten largest clones.

The V and J genes are TRBV20-1 and TRBJ1-2; the D segment cannot be called with confidence. The sequence derives from an adult woman who had mild COVID-19 (a few samples of this study predate the infection). The sample titles of this study are shuffled in the database, so cell type and time point are left out; the donor was told from shared clones. Sample: PBMCs or a T cell subset sorted from them (not recorded which). The nucleotides read TGCAGTGCTAACCATAAAGAACTAACTTTGGGCTACACCTTC. The translation is CSANHKELTLGYTF.